The T cell receptor (beta chain) under discussion was sequenced for a study of regulatory T cells in long-lasting Graves disease. CDR3 regions were amplified by Arm-PCR using iRepertoire HTBI primers to build TCR beta libraries. TCRdb passed the multiplex PCR reads through MiXCR, listing each CDR3 protein once. The table has 620,000 or so distinct CDR3 sequences, approximately 15% seen once. Stated time point: newly diagnosed GD, antithyroid drugs for less than 3 months. Researchers made the TCR library from RNA that was extracted from PBMCs. The same sample was also used in a study of T cells in Graves' hyperthyroidism and ophthalmopathy. From that second work: A set of HTBI primers served as the primers for a first-round RT-PCR of the TCR CDR3.

This specimen was peripheral blood mononuclear cells (PBMCs), taken at new diagnosis, from a patient treated with antithyroid drugs. This receptor was identified in a woman in her 30s with Graves disease.

The CDR3 loop is CASSPSPTINSPLHF. The CDR3 DNA follows: TGTGCCAGCTCACCTTCGCCTACTATTAATTCACCCCTCCACTTT. V and J are TRBV18 and TRBJ1-6; no clear D gene. This CDR3 has 15 residues. Per germline, CDR1 KGHSH and CDR2 LQKENI. V was cut by 3 bases and J by 6 bases, with 12 bases left in between.